Presented here are 2 T cell receptor beta chains from one specimen sequenced in a study of PD-L1 blockade in urothelial cancer. Profiling relied on immunoSEQ multiplex PCR, and the TCRdb table lists in-frame clones only, not all of them. The sample carries 65,000 to 85,000 clones, 91% recorded once. As for time point: peripheral blood 6 weeks after treatment start. The material sequenced was PBMCs, taken around atezolizumab (anti-PD-L1) treatment. The origin of the receptors is a woman of 80 years or more with urothelial cancer.

The J gene is TRBJ2-1, the V gene TRBV5-1, with 15 bases fitting TRBD2. The CDR3 length is 17 residues. Unmatched junction bases numbered 2, after V lost 0 bases and J lost 4 bases. Germline lookup yields CDR1 SGHRS and CDR2 YFSETQ. In nucleotides, the CDR3 is TGCGCCAGCAGCTTGGGAGGACTAGCGGGGGGGTACAATGAGCAGTTCTTC. Residues: CASSLGGLAGGYNEQFF.

This clone was seen only a few times. This rearrangement joins TRBV19 to TRBJ2-2; D is unclear. The CDR3 length is 11 residues. CDR1 and CDR2 (germline): LNHDA, SQIVND (reference sequence). Trimming removed 9 bases from V and 1 base from J, with 3 bases in between. In DNA form, the CDR3 reads TGTGCCAGCCTGAACACCGGGGAGCTGTTTTTT. It yields the protein CASLNTGELFF.